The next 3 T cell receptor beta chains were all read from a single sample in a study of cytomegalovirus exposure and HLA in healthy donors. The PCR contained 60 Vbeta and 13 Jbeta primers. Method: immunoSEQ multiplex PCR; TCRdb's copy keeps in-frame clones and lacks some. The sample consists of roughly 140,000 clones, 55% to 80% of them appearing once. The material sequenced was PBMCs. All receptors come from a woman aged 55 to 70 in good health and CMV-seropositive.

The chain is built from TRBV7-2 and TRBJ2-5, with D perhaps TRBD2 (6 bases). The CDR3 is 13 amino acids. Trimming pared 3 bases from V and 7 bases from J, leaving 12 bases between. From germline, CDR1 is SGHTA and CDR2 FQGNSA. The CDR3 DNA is TGTGCCAGCAGCTTGGGGCGGGACCGGACCCAGTACTTC. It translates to CASSLGRDRTQYF.

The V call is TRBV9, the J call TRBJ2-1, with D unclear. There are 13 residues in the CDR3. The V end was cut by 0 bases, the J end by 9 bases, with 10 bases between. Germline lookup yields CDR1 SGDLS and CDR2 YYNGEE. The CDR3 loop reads CASSVAGEVEQFF. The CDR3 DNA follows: TGTGCCAGCAGCGTAGCTGGCGAGGTTGAGCAGTTCTTC.

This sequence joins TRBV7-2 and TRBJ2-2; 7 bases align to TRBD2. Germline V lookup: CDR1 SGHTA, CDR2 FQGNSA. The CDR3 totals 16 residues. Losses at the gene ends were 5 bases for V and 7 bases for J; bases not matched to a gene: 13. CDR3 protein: CASSLRAGDLIGELFF. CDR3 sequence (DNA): TGTGCCAGCAGCCTTCGGGCGGGAGACCTTATCGGGGAGCTGTTTTTT. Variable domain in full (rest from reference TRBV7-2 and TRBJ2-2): GAGVSQSPSNKVTEKGKDVELRCDPISGHTALYWYRQSLGQGLEFLIYFQGNSAPDKSGLPSDRFSAERTGGSVSTLTIQRTQQEDSAVYLCASSLRAGDLIGELFFGEGSRLTVL.